The sequence of this TCR beta chain was determined in a study of regulatory T cells in long-lasting Graves disease (dated by TCRdb to about 2021). Regarding the research as a whole: In the newly diagnosed Graves' disease group, patients had been taking antithyroid drugs for less than 3 months. This study used TCR sequencing and RNA sequencing of peripheral blood to compare persistent Graves' disease patients against newly diagnosed Graves' disease patients. The study took place in China and was registered as a clinical trial. TCR sequencing covered 13 persistent and around 20 newly diagnosed Graves' disease patients, about 35 samples in total. On the study overall, not on this receptor specifically: The authors acknowledged the small sample size as a limitation that may reduce accuracy. Preferential use of TRBV28, TRBJ1-2 and TRBJ2-5 was observed in persistent disease, whereas TRBV20-1 and TRBJ2-1 were favored in newly diagnosed disease. Only the TCR beta chain was sequenced and analyzed. Compared with newly diagnosed patients, persistent Graves' disease patients had lower TCR Shannon entropy and fewer highly expanded clones, which suggests clonal expansion. The study examined only peripheral blood because the primary lesion, thyroid tissue, could not be accessed. Persistent patients shared more public clonotypes among themselves (around 3,000) than newly diagnosed patients did (approximately 900).

This clonotype was observed many times. Its antigen has not been determined. Per-nucleotide qualities are absent, and no much larger clonotype sits a single base away. In light of the paper, this sample's time point label describes: newly diagnosed GD, antithyroid drugs for less than 3 months. For both TCR sequencing and RNA sequencing, RNA was extracted from PBMCs using TRIzol. The diagnosis of Graves' disease was made according to American Thyroid Association guidelines. The patients came from an endocrinology department in Xi'an, China. From each patient, around 8.3 milliliters of peripheral blood was collected into an EDTA anticoagulant tube. Ficoll Paque Plus density gradient separation was used to isolate PBMCs, and no further T cell sorting was done. An Agilent 2100 Bioanalyzer and agarose gel were used to assess RNA quality, and a NanoDrop 2000 was used to measure RNA concentration. The library came from multiplex PCR. For sequencing, an Illumina HiSeq 4000 was employed. iRepertoire HTBI primers and Arm-PCR amplification of CDR3 regions were used to construct TCR beta libraries. Before sequencing, the PCR products went through gel purification. As for the authors' bioinformatics: A total of around 59 TRBV and approximately 15 TRBJ segments were identified across samples and were used for gene usage analysis of CDR3 amino acid clonotypes. COPE and FqMerger were used to merge the filtered high-quality paired reads into contigs. Contigs were aligned with BLAST to IMGT TRBV, TRBD and TRBJ reference genes, and CDR3 was defined per IMGT. Any clonotype with a frequency above 0.1% was counted as a highly expanded clone. Repertoire diversity was measured by Shannon entropy, and V-J evenness by the Gini coefficient. Clonotypes shared by more than one individual were considered public. The public reads were run again by TCRdb, first through fastp at Q25 and then through MiXCR, and only productive beta chains were kept. Identical CDR3 protein sequences are pooled into one entry, listed with their most common genes and DNA. TCRdb, not the original authors, processed these V and J calls. Recorded for this sample are some 370,000 distinct CDR3 sequences; about an eighth of them occurred a single time. Of the sample, 18% is held by the ten largest clones.

V sheds 0 bases and J sheds 8 bases, leaving 11 bases between their ends. Measured from the cysteine to the phenylalanine, the CDR3 is 14 residues long. Only the CDR3 region is kept as DNA, spanning 42 bases read in frame from base 1. Looking up the germline V gene (reference sequence) yields CDR1 SEHNR and CDR2 FQNEAQ. These data were also reused for a study on T cells in Graves' hyperthyroidism and ophthalmopathy. As the second paper documents: Graves' hyperthyroidism was defined as stable when no progression to ophthalmopathy occurred over 18 months of follow-up. Hyperthyroidism patients were aged 18 to 65 years and newly diagnosed, with disease duration of less than 2 months. Exclusion was applied to patients with uncontrolled infections, other autoimmune diseases, pregnancy or lactation. Diagnoses were established on the basis of clinical symptoms, serum thyroxine and TRAb, thyroid ultrasound, and orbital computed tomography. For the first round of RT-PCR on the TCR CDR3, the HTBI primer set was used together with the Qiagen OneStep RT-PCR kit. Blood samples also contained most of the expanded thyroid clonotypes (frequency above 0.001), which suggests that blood repertoires may reflect thyroid immune responses. In cross-validation, a model built on a 13 V-J signature told ophthalmopathy apart from stable hyperthyroidism with under 90% sensitivity and approximately 81% specificity, and in testing the same model reached 80%/75%. During validation, the model predicted progression to ophthalmopathy a median of around 6 months ahead of onset, with almost 71% sensitivity and around 72% specificity. TCR V-J signatures able to tell the groups apart were searched for in a discovery cohort of 90 to 100 patients, of whom 43 had Graves' ophthalmopathy and 55 to 65 had stable Graves' hyperthyroidism. Whether ophthalmopathy could be predicted prospectively was tested in an independent validation cohort made up of approximately 19 hyperthyroidism patients plus 17 patients who later progressed to ophthalmopathy. The 100 or so discovery patients were randomly split 7:3 into training and test sets. The study also compared thyroid tissue and blood T-cell repertoires from about six Graves' hyperthyroidism patients. Once sampling was done, hyperthyroidism patients were given methimazole at a starting dose of 30 mg daily, whereas ophthalmopathy patients were given high-dose intravenous methylprednisolone. The libraries were constructed in a second round of multiplex PCR and then size-selected and purified. Paired-end sequencing of the libraries was performed with 100 bp reads on an Illumina HiSeq2000. SOAPnuke was used to process the raw data, with reads discarded if the reads contained adapters or uncalled bases, had a mean Phred below 15, or lacked an exact constant-primer or identifier match. COPE v1.2.5 was used to merge the high-quality paired reads, and each unique nucleotide sequence was defined as a clonotype. Clonotypes were aligned to IMGT TRBV, TRBD and TRBJ reference segments using MiTCR v1.1. Analysis was restricted to V-J combinations with a frequency above 0.0001, which covered about 99% of repertoires. A TCS score was defined as the ratio between F50 (clonal expansion) and ExV (chaos), using BLOSUM62-based TCRdist between CDR3 peptides within each V-J. Welch's t-statistics and random forest reduced fewer than 550 V-J features to 10 to 15, which were used in a naive Bayes classifier (R e1071). Sample size was not statistically predetermined, and investigators were not blinded to group allocation. The paper reports TCR Vbeta CDR3 sequencing of some 140 peripheral blood samples: some 41 ophthalmopathy, 70 to 85 hyperthyroidism and 17 progressor patients.

The receptor was isolated from a woman aged 18-35 years with Graves disease. Donor details come from another sample of the same person, matched by shared clones. The sample was peripheral blood mononuclear cells (PBMCs), taken at new diagnosis, from a patient treated with antithyroid drugs. Recombination connected TRBV7-9 to TRBJ2-1; no D gene is confidently identified. The DNA sequence follows: TGTGCCAGCAGCTTAGCCGCCTCAGCGCATGAGCAGTTCTTC. It translates to CASSLAASAHEQFF.